This T cell receptor (beta chain) was recorded in a study of response to subunit inactivated influenza vaccine. Concerning this clonotype: Its antigen remains unknown.

TCRdb analysed the RT-PCR reads with MiXCR anew, one entry per CDR3 protein. The sample holds 160,000 or so distinct CDR3 sequences, around 9.9% seen once. Study-level points and caveats: Authors proposed each seasonal influenza vaccination draws in few new T cells.

The clonotype originates from a man between 45 and 60 years old who received an inactivated influenza vaccine. Sample: non-naive T cells sorted from PBMCs, taken 45 days after vaccination.

The CDR3 DNA sequence: TGTGCCAGCAGTTTCTACGGGGGTAATGAAAAACTGTTTTTT. Its protein product is CASSFYGGNEKLFF. The chain has TRBV12-3 or TRBV12-4 and TRBJ1-4; D perhaps matches TRBD1 (5 bases). The CDR3 contains 14 residues. With 3 bases removed from V and 4 bases from J, the gap between germline ends came to 9 bases.